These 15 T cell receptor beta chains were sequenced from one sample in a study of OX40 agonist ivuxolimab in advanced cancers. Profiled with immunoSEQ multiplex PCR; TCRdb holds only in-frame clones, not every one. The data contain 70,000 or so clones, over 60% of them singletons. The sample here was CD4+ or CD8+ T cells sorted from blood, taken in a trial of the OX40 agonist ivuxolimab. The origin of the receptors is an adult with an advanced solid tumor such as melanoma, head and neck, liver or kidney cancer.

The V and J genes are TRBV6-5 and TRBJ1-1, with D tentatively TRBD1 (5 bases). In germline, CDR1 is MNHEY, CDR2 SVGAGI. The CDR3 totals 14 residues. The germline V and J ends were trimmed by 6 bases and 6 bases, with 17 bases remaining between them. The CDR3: CASRGTSAIAEAFF. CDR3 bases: TGTGCCAGCAGGGGGACCTCTGCGATCGCTGAAGCTTTCTTT.

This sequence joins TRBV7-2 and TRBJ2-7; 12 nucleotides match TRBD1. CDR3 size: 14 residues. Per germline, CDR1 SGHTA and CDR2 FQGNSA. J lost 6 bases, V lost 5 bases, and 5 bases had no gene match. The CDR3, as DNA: TGTGCCAGCAGCCCGGGACAGGGGGCCTTCGAGCAGTACTTC. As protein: CASSPGQGAFEQYF.

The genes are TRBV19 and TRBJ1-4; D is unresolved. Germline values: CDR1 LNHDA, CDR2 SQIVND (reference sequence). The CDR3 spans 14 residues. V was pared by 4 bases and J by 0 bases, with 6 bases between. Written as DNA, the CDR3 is TGTGCCAGTAGTACGCAGACAACTAATGAAAAACTGTTTTTT. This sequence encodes CASSTQTTNEKLFF.

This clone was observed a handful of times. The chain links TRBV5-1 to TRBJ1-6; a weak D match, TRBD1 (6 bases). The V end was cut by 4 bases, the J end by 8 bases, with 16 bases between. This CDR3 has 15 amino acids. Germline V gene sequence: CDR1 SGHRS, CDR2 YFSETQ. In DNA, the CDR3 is TGCGCCAGCAGCGTGGCAACAGGGAGCGATTCACCCCTCCACTTT. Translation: CASSVATGSDSPLHF.

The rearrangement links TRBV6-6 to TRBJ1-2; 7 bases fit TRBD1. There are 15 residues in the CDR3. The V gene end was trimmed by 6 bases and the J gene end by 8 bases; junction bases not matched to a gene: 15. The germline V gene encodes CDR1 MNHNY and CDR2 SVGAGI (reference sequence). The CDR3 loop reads CASSSQQGTTGGYTF. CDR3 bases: TGTGCCAGCAGCTCTCAACAGGGGACAACGGGGGGCTACACCTTC.

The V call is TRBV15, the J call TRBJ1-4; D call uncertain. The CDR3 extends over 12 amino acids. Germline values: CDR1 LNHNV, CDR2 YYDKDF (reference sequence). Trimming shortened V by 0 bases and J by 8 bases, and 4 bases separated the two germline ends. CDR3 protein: CATSRDQEKLFF. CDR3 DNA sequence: TGTGCCACCAGCAGAGATCAAGAAAAACTGTTTTTT.

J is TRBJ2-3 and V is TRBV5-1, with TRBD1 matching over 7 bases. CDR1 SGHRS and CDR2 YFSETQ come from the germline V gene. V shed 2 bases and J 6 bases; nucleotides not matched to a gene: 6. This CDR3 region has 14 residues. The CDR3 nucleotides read TGCGCCAGCAGCTTTGACAGGGTCGGGGATACGCAGTATTTT. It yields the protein CASSFDRVGDTQYF.

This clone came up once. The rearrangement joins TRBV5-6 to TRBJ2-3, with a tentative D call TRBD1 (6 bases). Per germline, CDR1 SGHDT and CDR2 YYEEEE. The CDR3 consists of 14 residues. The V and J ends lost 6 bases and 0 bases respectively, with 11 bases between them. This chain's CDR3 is CASTETGSTDTQYF. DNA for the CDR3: TGTGCCAGCACCGAGACAGGCAGCACAGATACGCAGTATTTT.

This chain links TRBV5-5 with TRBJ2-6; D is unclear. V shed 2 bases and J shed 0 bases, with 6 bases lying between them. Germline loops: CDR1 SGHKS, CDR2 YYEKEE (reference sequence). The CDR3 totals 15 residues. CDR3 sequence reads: CASSFWSSGANVLTF. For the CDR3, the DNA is TGTGCCAGCAGCTTCTGGTCCTCTGGGGCCAACGTCCTGACTTTC.

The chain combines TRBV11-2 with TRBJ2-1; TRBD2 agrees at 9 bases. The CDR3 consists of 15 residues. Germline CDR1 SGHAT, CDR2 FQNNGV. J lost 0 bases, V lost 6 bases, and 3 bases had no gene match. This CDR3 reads CASRRAGGSYNEQFF. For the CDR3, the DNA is TGTGCCAGCAGGAGAGCGGGAGGCTCCTACAATGAGCAGTTCTTC.

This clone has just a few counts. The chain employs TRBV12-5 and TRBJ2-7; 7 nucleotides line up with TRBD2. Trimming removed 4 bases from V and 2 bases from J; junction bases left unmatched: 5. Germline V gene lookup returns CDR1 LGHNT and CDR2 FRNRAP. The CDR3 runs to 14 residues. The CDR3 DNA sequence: TGTGCTAGTGGTTCCCAGGGACTAACCTACGAGCAGTACTTC. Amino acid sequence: CASGSQGLTYEQYF.

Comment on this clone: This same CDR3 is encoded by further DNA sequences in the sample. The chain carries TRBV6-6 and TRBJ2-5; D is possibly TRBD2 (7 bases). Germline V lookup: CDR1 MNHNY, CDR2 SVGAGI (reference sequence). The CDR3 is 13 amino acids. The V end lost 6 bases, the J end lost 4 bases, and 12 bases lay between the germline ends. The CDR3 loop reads CASRAGEGETQYF. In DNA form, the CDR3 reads TGTGCCAGCAGAGCAGGGGAGGGAGAGACCCAGTACTTC.

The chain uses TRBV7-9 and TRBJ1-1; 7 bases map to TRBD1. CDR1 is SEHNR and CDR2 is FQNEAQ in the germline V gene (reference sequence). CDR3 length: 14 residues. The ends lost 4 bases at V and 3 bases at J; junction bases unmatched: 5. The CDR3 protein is CASSWGGGDTEAFF. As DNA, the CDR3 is TGTGCCAGCAGCTGGGGAGGGGGCGACACTGAAGCTTTCTTT.

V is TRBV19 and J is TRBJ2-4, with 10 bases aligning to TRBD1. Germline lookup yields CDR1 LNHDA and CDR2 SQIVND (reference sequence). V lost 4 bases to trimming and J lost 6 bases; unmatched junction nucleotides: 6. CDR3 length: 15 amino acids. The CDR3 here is CASSRYRQGANIQYF. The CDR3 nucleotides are TGTGCCAGTAGTAGATATCGACAGGGGGCAAACATTCAGTACTTC.

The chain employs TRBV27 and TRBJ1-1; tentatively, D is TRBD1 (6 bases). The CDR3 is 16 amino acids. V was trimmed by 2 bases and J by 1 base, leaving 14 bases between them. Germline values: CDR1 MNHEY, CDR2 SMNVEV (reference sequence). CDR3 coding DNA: TGTGCCAGCAGTTTAAGTACTTGGGGACAGAACACTGAAGCTTTCTTT. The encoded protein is CASSLSTWGQNTEAFF.